A selection of T cell receptor beta chains follows, all from one sample in a study of blood T cell repertoires in COVID-19. Clones were sequenced by immunoSEQ multiplex PCR, and TCRdb holds only the in-frame ones, with some missing. The sample records about 220,000 clones, 82% being singletons. Sequenced material: PBMCs or T cells enriched from blood (not recorded which). These receptors were taken from a woman aged 60 to 75 who had recovered from COVID-19. The CDR3 runs from the conserved cysteine through the conserved F or W. D genes are given only for firm matches. Size is stated for part of the rows, as once, few or many counts, or as a class when the clone is expanded.

len | d_gene | j_gene | v_gene | abundance | CDR3nt | CDR3aa
13 | TRBD1 | TRBJ1-2 | TRBV7-9 | few | TGTGCCAGCAGCGCCGACAGGGGGCTTGGCTACACCTTC | CASSADRGLGYTF
13 | NA | TRBJ2-1 | TRBV4-2 | NA | TGTGCCAGCAGCCACGAGAGGAGGGATGAGCAGTTCTTC | CASSHERRDEQFF
14 | NA | TRBJ1-1 | TRBV6-2/TRBV6-3 | once | TGTGCCAGCAGTACCCGGACAGCTAACACTGAAGCTTTCTTT | CASSTRTANTEAFF
14 | TRBD2 | TRBJ2-1 | TRBV27 | few | TGTGCCAGTACACCTAGCGGGAGGGCCGATGAGCAGTTCTTC | CASTPSGRADEQFF
14 | NA | TRBJ2-7 | TRBV27 | NA | TGTGCCAGCAGTTTCGTCATGTCGGCCTACGAGCAGTACTTC | CASSFVMSAYEQYF
16 | TRBD1 | TRBJ1-4 | TRBV5-1 | NA | TGCGCCAGCAGCTCCGGACAGGGGTTGGGTAATGAAAAACTGTTTTTT | CASSSGQGLGNEKLFF
12 | NA | TRBJ1-2 | TRBV20-1 | NA | TGCAGTGCTAGTGGGGGAGGCTATGGCTACACCTTC | CSASGGGYGYTF
13 | NA | TRBJ1-2 | TRBV6-5 | few | TGTGCCAGCAGACTCAGGGCTACCTATGGCTACACCTTC | CASRLRATYGYTF
14 | NA | TRBJ2-3 | TRBV29-1 | NA | TGCAGCGTAAGACAGCTTCTGACCACAGATACGCAGTATTTT | CSVRQLLTTDTQYF
15 | NA | TRBJ2-1 | TRBV6-4 | NA | TGTGCCAGCAGTGACTCAGCCTACTCCTACAATGAGCAGTTCTTC | CASSDSAYSYNEQFF
13 | NA | TRBJ1-5 | TRBV6-5 | NA | TGTGCCAGCAGTTACTCGAGACAGCAGCCCCAGCATTTT | CASSYSRQQPQHF
12 | TRBD1 | TRBJ1-2 | TRBV12-3/TRBV12-4 | NA | TGTGCCAGCAGTAAGGCAGGGGGGGGCTACACCTTC | CASSKAGGGYTF
16 | TRBD2 | TRBJ2-1 | TRBV27 | few | TGTGCCAGCAGTGCAGCGGCGGGAGGAACCTACAATGAGCAGTTCTTC | CASSAAAGGTYNEQFF
18 | TRBD2 | TRBJ2-2 | TRBV4-2 | NA | TGTGCCAGCAGCGAAGACCCAACCGGGAGGTTGAACACCGGGGAGCTGTTTTTT | CASSEDPTGRLNTGELFF
18 | TRBD2 | TRBJ2-3 | TRBV7-2 | NA | TGTGCCAGCAGCTTAGTGTCTAGCGGGGGGGCCGTGGTAGATACGCAGTATTTT | CASSLVSSGGAVVDTQYF
14 | NA | TRBJ1-2 | TRBV29-1 | NA | TGCAGCGTTGCGTTCAGGGTAGCTAACTATGGCTACACCTTC | CSVAFRVANYGYTF
14 | NA | TRBJ1-5 | TRBV24-1 | few | TGTGCCACCAGTGATTTCACAACATCTCAGCCCCAGCATTTT | CATSDFTTSQPQHF
13 | NA | TRBJ2-5 | TRBV6-2/TRBV6-3 | once | TGTGCCAGCAGTTATGGGAGAGGGGAGACCCAGTACTTC | CASSYGRGETQYF
12 | NA | TRBJ1-1 | TRBV19 | NA | TGTGCCAGTAGTACCAGGGGAATTGAAGCTTTCTTT | CASSTRGIEAFF
13 | TRBD1 | TRBJ1-1 | TRBV5-1 | NA | TGCGCCAGCTACGACCCGACAGGGACTGAAGCTTTCTTT | CASYDPTGTEAFF
11 | TRBD1 | TRBJ1-1 | TRBV20-1 | few | TGCAGTGCTAGTACAGGGGGAGAAGCTTTCTTT | CSASTGGEAFF
16 | NA | TRBJ1-3 | TRBV19 | NA | TGTGCCAGTAGTAGACAGACCCGATACTCTGGAAACACCATATATTTT | CASSRQTRYSGNTIYF
16 | NA | TRBJ1-1 | TRBV6-5 | NA | TGTGCCAGCAGTTCACTCATGTCTGGTTTGAACACTGAAGCTTTCTTT | CASSSLMSGLNTEAFF
14 | NA | TRBJ1-1 | TRBV18 | NA | TGTGCCAGCTCACGTCCTCAGGGGTACACTGAAGCTTTCTTT | CASSRPQGYTEAFF
15 | NA | TRBJ2-6 | TRBV3-1/TRBV3-2 | NA | TGTGCCAGCAGCCCGCAGAACTCTGGGGCCAACGTCCTGACTTTC | CASSPQNSGANVLTF
13 | TRBD1 | TRBJ1-2 | TRBV4-3 | once | TGCGCCAGCAGCCAAGAATACAGGGGTGGCTACACCTTC | CASSQEYRGGYTF
15 | TRBD1 | TRBJ1-4 | TRBV3-1/TRBV3-2 | NA | TGTGCCAGCAGCCTCGGACAGGCCAGGAATGAAAAACTGTTTTTT | CASSLGQARNEKLFF
15 | NA | TRBJ2-1 | TRBV2 | NA | TGTGCCAGCAGTGAAAATGGACTCTTATACAATGAGCAGTTCTTC | CASSENGLLYNEQFF